This passage covers 17 T cell receptor delta chains from one sample sequenced in a study of intestinal T cells in coeliac disease. Genomic DNA came from ten approximately 4.7-µm formalin-fixed paraffin-embedded scrolls per case. TCRdb re-called the multiplex PCR reads via CATT. The top ten clones hold under 75% of a sample with 250 to 300 delta-chain clones, approximately 55% of them seen once. Sequencing was performed on a duodenal biopsy. All receptors come from a human donor who served as a control with a normal duodenal biopsy, not a healthy volunteer.

This clone is medium-sized. A far more abundant clone sits one base away, making this likely a read error. This chain joins TRDV3 and TRDJ1, with 7 nucleotides matching TRDD3. V lost 4 bases and J lost 0; bases outside the gene matches: 14. The CDR3 spans 16 residues. The germline V gene has CDR1 TVYSNPD and CDR2 GDNSRS (reference sequence). CDR3 sequence: CASFSVRGIYTDKLIF. CDR3 in DNA: TGTGCCTCCTTCAGCGTCCGGGGGATTTACACCGATAAACTCATCTTT.

TRDV2 is the V gene, and the J gene was not called; the table gives TRDD3 as D, unverified against the DNA. From germline, CDR1 is GEAIGNYY and CDR2 EKD. The CDR3 has 25 amino acids. The DNA for the CDR3 is TGTGCCTGTGACACCTGCCCCCCACACTGGGGGATACGCACAGTGAAACACATCAGTATAAAAACCCTCTTCTTC. Translation: CACDTCPPHWGIRTVKHISIKTLFF.

This clone is labeled as hyperexpanded (1% or more). Other DNA sequences in this sample translate to the same CDR3. The V and J genes are TRDV3 and TRDJ1; 9 bases line up with TRDD3. The V segment lost 4 bases and the J segment 0 bases; nucleotides outside the gene matches: 12. Germline CDR1 TVYSNPD, CDR2 GDNSRS (reference sequence). The CDR3 runs 16 residues. CDR3 sequence: CASFSVWGIYTDKLIF. In DNA form, the CDR3 reads TGTGCCTCCTTCAGCGTCTGGGGGATTTACACCGATAAACTCATCTTT.

As concerns this clone: Only one base separates this from a far larger clonotype, so it likely reflects a read error. The chain carries TRDV3 and TRDJ1; the match to TRDD3 covers 10 bases. Germline V gene data show CDR1 as TVYSNPD and CDR2 as GDNSRS (reference sequence). This CDR3 has 14 amino acids. V shed 3 bases and J 10 bases; nucleotides not matched to a gene: 14. DNA for the CDR3: TGTGCCTTCCTCCGCCCGTACTGGGGGATTGGACTCATCTTT. Translation: CAFLRPYWGIGLIF.

As concerns this clone: The TCRdb protein comes from a much larger clone and disagrees with this DNA's translation at residue 17, likely due to a read error; the protein given here is derived from the DNA. The genes are TRDV1 and TRDJ1; 8 bases are shared with TRDD2. Germline values: CDR1 TSWWSYY, CDR2 QGS. The CDR3 length is 19 residues. The J segment lost 12 bases and the V segment lost 5 bases, leaving 29 bases of the junction unmatched. The CDR3 sequence: CALGSAPGLPKGTGFEFIF. For the CDR3, the DNA is TGTGCTCTTGGGTCCGCCCCCGGCCTTCCTAAAGGTACTGGGTTTGAATTCATCTTT.

This clone was picked up a small number of times. This likely reflects a read error, since a far larger clone is one base away. The J gene is TRDJ1, the V gene TRDV3; possibly TRDD2 for D (5 bases). This CDR3 spans 14 amino acids. Trimming removed 4 bases at V and 0 bases at J, with 15 bases between. Germline V gene data show CDR1 as TVYSNPD and CDR2 as GDNSRS (reference sequence). CDR3 in DNA: TGTGCCTCTGAAGGCTTTCCTTACACCGATAAACTCATCTTT. The encoded protein is CASEGFPYTDKLIF. Looking up the rest from reference TRDV3 and TRDJ1 gives the full variable domain: CDKVTQSSPDQTVASGSEVVLLCTYDTVYSNPDLFWYRIRPDYSFQFVFYGDNSRSEGADFTQGRFSVKHILTQKAFHLVISPVRTEDSATYYCASEGFPYTDKLIFGKGTRVTVEP.

The chain links TRDV1 to TRDJ1, with 13 bases aligning to TRDD3. The ends lost 1 base at V and 4 bases at J; junction bases unmatched: 18. The CDR3 runs to 21 residues. Germline CDR1 TSWWSYY, CDR2 QGS. CDR3 sequence: CALGEQVPSSRTGGYGDKLIF. In DNA, the CDR3 is TGTGCTCTTGGGGAACAAGTTCCCAGCTCCCGTACTGGGGGATACGGCGATAAACTCATCTTT.

V and J are TRDV1 and TRDJ2; 9 bases are a match to TRDD3. Germline V CDR1 and CDR2: TSWWSYY, QGS. Unmatched junction bases numbered 20, after V lost 3 bases and J lost 0 bases. This CDR3 has 22 amino acids. CDR3: CALGERVPTWGYAPALTAQLFF. CDR3 DNA sequence: TGTGCTCTTGGGGAGAGAGTTCCTACTTGGGGATACGCTCCAGCTTTGACAGCACAACTCTTCTTT.

This clone was detected only a few times. With a far larger clone one base away, a read error is the likely cause. Different DNA sequences within this sample yield the same CDR3. The rearrangement links TRDV1 to TRDJ1; 10 bases fit TRDD3. CDR1 and CDR2 from the germline V gene are TSWWSYY and QGS. The length of the CDR3 is 22 residues. The CDR3 loop reads CALGEPLYFVQVLGDDADKLIF. The CDR3 DNA is TGTGCCCTTGGGGAGCCTCTTTATTTCGTACAGGTACTGGGGGATGACGCCGATAAACTCATCTTT.

This clone was counted once. A far larger clone is off by one base, so a read error is likely. The genes are TRDV1 and TRDJ1; 8 bases agree with TRDD2. In germline, CDR1 is TSWWSYY, CDR2 QGS. There are 17 residues in the CDR3. Trimming cost V 7 bases and J 9 bases; bases outside gene matches: 22. CDR3 bases: TGTGCTCTTGTGACCTTCCTATGGCGGAACGGAGATGTTCAACTCATCTTT. It is translated as CALVTFLWRNGDVQLIF.

The V gene is uncalled and the J gene is TRDJ3; whether TRDD3, the table's D call, matches the DNA was not checked. The CDR3 covers 27 residues. The CDR3 nucleotides read TGTGCTTCATTGTGCCTCCCCAACTCTACTGGGGGATACGCGGGGGGGAACTACTCCTGGGACACCCGACAGATGTTTTTC. It is translated as CASLCLPNSTGGYAGGNYSWDTRQMFF.

Only a few counts were recorded for this clone. The J gene corresponds to TRDJ1; a V gene call is absent; the DNA was not used to check the table's D call, TRDD3. The CDR3 consists of 21 residues. CDR3 region: CASLCLPTHLGGDIPLDKLIF. The CDR3 DNA reads as TGTGCTTCATTGTGCCTTCCCACACACCTAGGGGGGGATATTCCCCTCGATAAACTCATCTTT.

As DNA, the CDR3 is TGTGCCTGTGTACTGGGGGATACGCACAGTGCTACAAAACCTACAGAGACCTGTACAAAAACCCTCTTCTTC. It codes for CACVLGDTHSATKPTETCTKTLFF. A V gene of TRDV2 was called, but no J gene was assigned; the table gives TRDD3 as D, unverified against the DNA. CDR3 length: 24 residues. Germline CDR1 is GEAIGNYY and CDR2 is EKD.

This clone was observed a single time. No J gene was named, though the V gene is TRDV1; the D segment call TRDD2 is taken from the table without a DNA check. CDR3 size: 22 residues. Germline CDR1 reads TSWWSYY; CDR2 reads QGS. The CDR3 sequence is CALGELPGLPKFKLISIKTLFF. CDR3 bases: TGTGCTCTTGGGGAACTTCCTGGCCTTCCTAAGTTTAAACTCATCAGTATAAAAACCCTCTTCTTC.

The V gene is TRAV29/DV5, the J gene TRDJ1; 11 bases are a match to TRDD3. Germline CDR1 reads NSMFDY; CDR2 reads ISSIKDK. The CDR3 runs to 30 residues. The V and J ends lost 0 bases and 0 bases, in that order; junction bases with no gene match: 46. CDR3 nucleotide sequence: TGTGCAGCAAGCGGTATGGGTTGTGGGGGATACGCACAGTGCTACAAAACCTACAGAGACCTGTACAAAAACACCGATAAACTCATCTTT. Protein: CAASGMGCGGYAQCYKTYRDLYKNTDKLIF.

This clone occurred a few times. It is likely a read error: a sequence one base away is far more abundant. The sample carries other DNA sequences with the same CDR3. V usage is TRDV3 and J usage is TRDJ1, with 8 bases lining up with TRDD3. Germline CDR1 TVYSNPD, CDR2 GDNSRS (reference sequence). This CDR3 is built from 19 residues. Here the CDR3 reads CAFKSFGLYWGVHTDKLIF. CDR3 bases: TGTGCCTTTAAGTCCTTCGGCCTGTACTGGGGGGTACACACCGATAAACTCATTTTT.

V is TRDV1 and J is TRDJ1, with 8 bases fitting TRDD2. With V trimmed by 0 bases and J by 9 bases, 21 bases remained unmatched. The CDR3 is 19 residues long. The germline gives CDR1 TSWWSYY, CDR2 QGS. DNA for the CDR3: TGTGCTCTTGGGGAACTTCCCGGCCTTCCTAAAGGTACTGGGTTTGAACTCATCTTT. Translating gives CALGELPGLPKGTGFELIF.